These 2 T cell receptor beta chains originate from one sample sequenced in a study of T cell changes during pregnancy in multiple sclerosis (dated by TCRdb to about 2019). The library was made by the immunoSEQ multiplex PCR assay. TCRdb retrieved this table from immuneACCESS and kept in-frame rearrangements only. Not all clones are present; in checked studies, unresolved V genes account for under half, and no reason is known for the remainder. This sample holds about 42,000 clones; more than 85% were observed only once. 0.5% of the sample goes to the ten largest clones. This sample comprised CD4+ T cells from peripheral blood mononuclear cells, obtained in the second trimester of pregnancy. The receptors come from a female donor in good health, enrolled as a control in a pregnancy study.

This clone was seen a single time. The rearrangement uses TRBV2 and TRBJ2-3; the match to TRBD1 covers 7 bases. The germline gives CDR1 SNHLY, CDR2 FYNNEI. CDR3 length: 14 amino acids. Trimming cost V 4 bases and J 4 bases; bases outside gene matches: 5. The DNA for the CDR3 is TGTGCCAGCAGTGTTATGCAGGGGGCAGATACGCAGTATTTT. It encodes CASSVMQGADTQYF.

This clone was seen a handful of times. The chain links TRBV6-5 to TRBJ1-2, with 10 bases that match TRBD1. The trim removed 6 bases at V and 4 bases at J, leaving 5 bases unmatched. CDR3 size: 14 residues. Germline V CDR1 and CDR2: MNHEY, SVGAGI. CDR3 in amino acids: CASRSWTGGYGYTF. DNA of the CDR3: TGTGCCAGCAGGTCCTGGACAGGGGGCTATGGCTACACCTTC.